This T cell receptor beta chain is from a study of cytomegalovirus exposure and HLA in healthy donors. V lost 0 bases, J lost 1 base, and 5 bases lay in between. The length of the CDR3 is 14 residues. Germline CDR1 SGHRS, CDR2 YFSETQ. Primers included in the PCR were 60 Vbeta and 13 Jbeta primers. Produced via immunoSEQ multiplex PCR; TCRdb's table is partial and in-frame only. The sample gives around 120,000 clones, roughly 83% of which show up once; roughly 1.2% is in the top ten. What was sequenced was PBMCs. The rearrangement links TRBV5-1 to TRBJ2-1; D is undetermined. This TCR derives from a girl aged 2 to 9 in good health and CMV-seronegative. This CDR3 reads CASSLEQSYNEQFF. CDR3 DNA: TGCGCCAGCAGCTTGGAACAATCCTACAATGAGCAGTTCTTC.